This TCR beta chain was retrieved from a study of radiotherapy plus CTLA-4 blockade in lung cancer. As for the study in general: Among all patients, roughly 17% showed objective responses, while more than 25% had disease control. General study results and limits: Among blood TCR repertoires after radiotherapy plus ipilimumab, tumor-derived clones expanded. Dynamics of early blood T cell clones, together with interferon-beta, were reportedly the best predictors of response.

This table comes from immunoSEQ multiplex PCR, and its TCRdb copy is limited to in-frame clones, with some not included. This repertoire shows about 85,000 clones, approximately 86% found once; its top ten account for 2% to 2.5%. Of note for this clone: Antigen specificity is unknown.

The CDR3 sequence is 16 residues long. Looked up from germline, CDR1 is SGHNT and CDR2 is YENEEA. V lost 7 bases, J lost 5 bases, and 20 bases lay in between. Patients had chemo-refractory metastatic non-small-cell lung cancer and received focal radiation plus CTLA-4 blockade that used ipilimumab. The rearrangement links TRBV11-3 to TRBJ2-2; D might be TRBD2 (7 bases). Specimen: peripheral blood, collected from a patient treated with radiotherapy plus ipilimumab. The source of this sequence is a human donor with non-small cell lung cancer who had a partial response to radiotherapy plus ipilimumab. The CDR3: CASNQGQRDYTGELFF. CDR3 coding DNA: TGTGCCAGCAACCAAGGACAGAGGGACTATACCGGGGAGCTGTTTTTT.